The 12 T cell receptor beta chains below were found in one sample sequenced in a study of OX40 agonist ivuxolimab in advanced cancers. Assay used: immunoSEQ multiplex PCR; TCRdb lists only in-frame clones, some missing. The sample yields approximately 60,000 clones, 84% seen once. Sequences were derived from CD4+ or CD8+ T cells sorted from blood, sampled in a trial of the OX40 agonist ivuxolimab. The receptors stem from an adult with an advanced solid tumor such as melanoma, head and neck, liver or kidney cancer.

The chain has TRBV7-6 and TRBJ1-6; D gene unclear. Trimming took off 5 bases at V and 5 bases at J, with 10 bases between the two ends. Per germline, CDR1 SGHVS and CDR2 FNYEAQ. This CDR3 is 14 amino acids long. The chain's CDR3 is CASSPRPNNSPLHF. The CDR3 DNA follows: TGTGCCAGCAGCCCCAGGCCAAATAATTCACCCCTCCACTTT.

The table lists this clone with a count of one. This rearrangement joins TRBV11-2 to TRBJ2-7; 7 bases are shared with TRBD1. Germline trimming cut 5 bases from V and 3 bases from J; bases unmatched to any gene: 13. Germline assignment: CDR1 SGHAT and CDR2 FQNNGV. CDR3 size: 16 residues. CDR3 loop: CASSETPGTANYEQYF. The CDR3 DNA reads TGTGCCAGCAGCGAGACCCCTGGGACAGCTAACTACGAGCAGTACTTC.

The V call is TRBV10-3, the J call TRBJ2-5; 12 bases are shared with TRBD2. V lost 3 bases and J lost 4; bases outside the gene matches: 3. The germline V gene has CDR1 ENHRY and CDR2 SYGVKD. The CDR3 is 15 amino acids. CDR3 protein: CAISDRTSGTETQYF. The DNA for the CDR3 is TGTGCCATCAGTGACCGGACTAGCGGGACAGAGACCCAGTACTTC.

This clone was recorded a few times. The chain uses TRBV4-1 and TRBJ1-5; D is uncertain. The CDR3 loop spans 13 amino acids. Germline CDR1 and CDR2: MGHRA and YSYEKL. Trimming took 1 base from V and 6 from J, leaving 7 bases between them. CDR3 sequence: CASSQVLGQPQHF. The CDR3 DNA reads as TGCGCCAGCAGCCAAGTTTTGGGTCAGCCCCAGCATTTT.

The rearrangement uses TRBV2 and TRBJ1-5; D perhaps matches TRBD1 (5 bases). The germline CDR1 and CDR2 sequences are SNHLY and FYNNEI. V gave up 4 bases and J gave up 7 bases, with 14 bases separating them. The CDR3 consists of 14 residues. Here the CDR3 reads CASSVGDGGQPQHF. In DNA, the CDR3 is TGTGCCAGCAGTGTGGGAGACGGGGGGCAGCCCCAGCATTTT.

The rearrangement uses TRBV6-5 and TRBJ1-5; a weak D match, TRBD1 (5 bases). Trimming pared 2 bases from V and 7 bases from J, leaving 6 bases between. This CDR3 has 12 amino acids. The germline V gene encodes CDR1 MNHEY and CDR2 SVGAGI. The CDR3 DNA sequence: TGTGCCAGCAGTTACGAGGGGCAGCCCCAGCATTTT. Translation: CASSYEGQPQHF.

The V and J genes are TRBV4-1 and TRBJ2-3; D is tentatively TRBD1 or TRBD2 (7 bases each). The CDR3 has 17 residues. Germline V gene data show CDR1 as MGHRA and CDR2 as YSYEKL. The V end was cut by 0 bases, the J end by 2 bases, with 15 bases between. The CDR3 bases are TGCGCCAGCAGCCAAGAGCTCAGGGGGGGTAACACAGATACGCAGTATTTT. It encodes CASSQELRGGNTDTQYF.

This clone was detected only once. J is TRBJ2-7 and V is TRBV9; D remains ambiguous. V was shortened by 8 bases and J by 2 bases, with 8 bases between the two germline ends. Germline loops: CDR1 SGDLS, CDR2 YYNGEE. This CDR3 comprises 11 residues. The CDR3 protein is CASPGAYEQYF. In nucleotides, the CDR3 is TGTGCCAGTCCTGGGGCCTACGAGCAGTACTTC.

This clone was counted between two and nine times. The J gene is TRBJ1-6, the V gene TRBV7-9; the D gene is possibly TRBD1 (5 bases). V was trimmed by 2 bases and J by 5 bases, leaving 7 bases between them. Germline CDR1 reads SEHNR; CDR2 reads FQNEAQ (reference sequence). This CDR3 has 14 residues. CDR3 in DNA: TGTGCCAGCAGCTTAAAGGGGCATAATTCACCCCTCCACTTT. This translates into CASSLKGHNSPLHF.

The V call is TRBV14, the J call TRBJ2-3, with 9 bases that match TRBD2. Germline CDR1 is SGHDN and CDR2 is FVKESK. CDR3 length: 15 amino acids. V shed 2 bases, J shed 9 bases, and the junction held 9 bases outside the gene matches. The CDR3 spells CASSQWREGPRTQYF. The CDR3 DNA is TGTGCCAGCAGCCAATGGCGGGAGGGACCTCGGACGCAGTATTTT.

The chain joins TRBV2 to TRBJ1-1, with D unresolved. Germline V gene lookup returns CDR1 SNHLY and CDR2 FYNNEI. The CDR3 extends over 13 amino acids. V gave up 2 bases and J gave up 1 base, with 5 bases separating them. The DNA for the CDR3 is TGTGCCAGCAGTGAATCCTGGAACACTGAAGCTTTCTTT. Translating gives CASSESWNTEAFF.

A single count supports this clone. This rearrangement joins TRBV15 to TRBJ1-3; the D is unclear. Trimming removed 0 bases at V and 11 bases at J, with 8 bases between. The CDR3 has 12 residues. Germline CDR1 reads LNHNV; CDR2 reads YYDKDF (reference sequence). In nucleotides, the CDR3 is TGTGCCACCAGCAGAGATGGCACCGCCATATATTTT. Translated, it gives CATSRDGTAIYF. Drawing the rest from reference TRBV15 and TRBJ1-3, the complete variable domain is DAMVIQNPRYQVTQFGKPVTLSCSQTLNHNVMYWYQQKSSQAPKLLFHYYDKDFNNEADTPDNFQSRRPNTSFCFLDIRSPGLGDTAMYLCATSRDGTAIYFGEGSWLTVV.